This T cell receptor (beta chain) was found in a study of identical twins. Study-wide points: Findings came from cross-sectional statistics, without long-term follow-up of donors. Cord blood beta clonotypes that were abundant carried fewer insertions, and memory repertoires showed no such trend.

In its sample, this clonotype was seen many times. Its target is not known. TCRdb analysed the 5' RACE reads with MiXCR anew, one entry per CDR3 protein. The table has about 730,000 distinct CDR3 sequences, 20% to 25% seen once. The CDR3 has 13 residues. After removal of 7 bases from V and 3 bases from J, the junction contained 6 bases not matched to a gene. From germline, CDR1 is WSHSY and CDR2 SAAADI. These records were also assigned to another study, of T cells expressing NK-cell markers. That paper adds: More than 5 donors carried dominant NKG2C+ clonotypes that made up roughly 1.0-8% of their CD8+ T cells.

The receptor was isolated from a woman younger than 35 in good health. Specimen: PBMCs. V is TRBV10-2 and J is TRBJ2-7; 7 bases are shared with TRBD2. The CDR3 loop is CASNWGGGYEQYF. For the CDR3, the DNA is TGCGCCAGCAACTGGGGGGGAGGCTACGAGCAGTACTTC.